The present T cell receptor beta chain was sequenced within a study of shared clonotypes between healthy human individuals. About this clone: Its antigen is currently unknown.

General study points: Inspection by rarefaction showed sorted-subset sequencing to be incomplete despite large depth. Investigators collected only blood, and repertoires in tissues likely differ.

The CDR3 extends over 15 amino acids. Germline V lookup: CDR1 SGHRS, CDR2 YFSETQ. Trimming removed 4 bases at V and 11 bases at J, with 24 bases between. Adult donors, all healthy and HIV-negative, had no recent acute infections or vaccinations. Libraries were prepared by immunoSEQ multiplex PCR; TCRdb keeps only in-frame clonotypes and omits some of them. The data contain more than 150,000 clones, 65% to 70% of them seen just once; the ten biggest clones take up 8% to 13%. This chain connects TRBV5-1 to TRBJ1-1, with a weak D call TRBD1 (5 bases). Material: memory CD4+ T cells sorted from blood. Sample subset: CD45RA-negative fraction. This TCR derives from a man in his thirties or forties in good health. The DNA of the CDR3 is TGCGCCAGCAGCCCCCAGTACGGGGCAGGGAGCGAGGCTTTCTTT. Translation gives CASSPQYGAGSEAFF.